Listed below are T cell receptor beta chains from one sample, sequenced in a study of T cell responses to AZD1222 COVID-19 vaccine. The repertoire was sequenced with immunoSEQ multiplex PCR; TCRdb's copy has only in-frame clones and lacks some. The sample contains about 160,000 clones, around 90% of which appear only once. Sample: peripheral blood, taken 28 days after the second AZD1222 dose. The origin of the receptors is an adult who received the AZD1222 COVID-19 vaccine. Each CDR3 is given with its conserved first and last residue. D genes are given only for firm matches. The size of a clone is reported for some rows only, either as once, few or many, or as a class for expanded clones.

NA,NA,TRBJ2-1,TRBV27,TGTGCCAGCAGTTCCAACAGGGGGGGGTACAATGAGCAGTTCTTC,CASSSNRGGYNEQFF
NA,NA,TRBJ1-2,TRBV6-5,TGTGCCAGCAGCCGGGACCCTAACTATGGCTACACCTTC,CASSRDPNYGYTF
NA,NA,TRBJ1-4,TRBV6-5,TGTGCCAGCAGGTCCGGGACGGTACATAATGAAAAACTGTTTTTT,CASRSGTVHNEKLFF
few,NA,TRBJ2-4,TRBV27,TGTGCCAGCAGTACGACAGACACAAAAAACATTCAGTACTTC,CASSTTDTKNIQYF
NA,TRBD1,TRBJ1-2,TRBV5-4,TGTGCCAGCAGCTTACCAAACAGGGGCGGCTACACCTTC,CASSLPNRGGYTF
NA,NA,TRBJ1-3,TRBV6-4,TGTGCCAGCAAAATCTCAGGGATTGGAAACACCATATATTTT,CASKISGIGNTIYF
NA,NA,TRBJ2-1,TRBV6-4,TGTGCCAGCAGTCTCGAAGGTCGTCATAGTGAGCAGTTCTTC,CASSLEGRHSEQFF
NA,NA,TRBJ1-3,TRBV6-5,TGTGCCAGCAGCCTAGACGTCTTCTCTGGAAACACCATATATTTT,CASSLDVFSGNTIYF
NA,NA,TRBJ1-3,TRBV27,TGTGCCAGCAGTCGTACGGGACATCCCTCTGGAAACACCATATATTTT,CASSRTGHPSGNTIYF
NA,TRBD2,TRBJ2-2,TRBV19,TGTGCCAGTAGTCCCCTGGGTCTAGCGGGGCCCACCGGGGAGCTGTTTTTT,CASSPLGLAGPTGELFF
once,TRBD1,TRBJ1-4,TRBV7-6,TGTGCCAGCAGCTCGACAGGGCCTAATGAAAAACTGTTTTTT,CASSSTGPNEKLFF
NA,NA,TRBJ1-1,TRBV3-1/TRBV3-2,TGTGCCAGCAGCCAAGGCAGGGGCGCTAACACTGAAGCTTTCTTT,CASSQGRGANTEAFF
NA,NA,TRBJ1-5,TRBV2,TGTGCCAGCAGTGAGGCCAGAGGGTCTAGCAATCAGCCCCAGCATTTT,CASSEARGSSNQPQHF
NA,NA,TRBJ2-7,TRBV5-4,TGTGCCAGCAGCTTGGGCCCAGCAAGCGAGCAGTACTTC,CASSLGPASEQYF
NA,NA,TRBJ1-1,TRBV3-1/TRBV3-2,TGTGCCAGCAGCCAAGATATGGCTCCCTCATCCACGGAAGCTTTCTTT,CASSQDMAPSSTEAFF
NA,TRBD2,TRBJ2-7,TRBV5-1,TGCGCCAGCAGAAGTCAGGGCGGGGGATCCTACGAGCAGTACTTC,CASRSQGGGSYEQYF
NA,NA,TRBJ2-3,TRBV5-5,TGTGCCAGCAGCACGCGGACATTAAGCACAGATACGCAGTATTTT,CASSTRTLSTDTQYF
NA,NA,TRBJ1-6,TRBV6-5,TGTGCCAGCAGCCTACAGGGAGGCGGTTCACCCCTCCACTTT,CASSLQGGGSPLHF
NA,NA,TRBJ1-2,TRBV7-9,TGTGCCAGCAGCTTAGATGGGGGTACCTATGGCTACACCTTC,CASSLDGGTYGYTF
NA,TRBD1,TRBJ2-2,TRBV3-1/TRBV3-2,TGTGCCAGCAGCCCCTGGCCGGGACAGCCCAACACCGGGGAGCTGTTTTTT,CASSPWPGQPNTGELFF
NA,NA,TRBJ2-2,TRBV2,TGTGCCAGCACCCCCCATAGCAGGAACACCGGGGAGCTGTTTTTT,CASTPHSRNTGELFF
NA,TRBD1,TRBJ2-3,TRBV11-2,TGTGCCAGCAGTTACGGACAGGGGAGGGCAGATACGCAGTATTTT,CASSYGQGRADTQYF
NA,NA,TRBJ1-1,TRBV20-1,TGCAGTGCTAAAGAACACACTGAAGCTTTCTTT,CSAKEHTEAFF
NA,NA,TRBJ1-2,TRBV7-2,TGTGCCAGCAGCATGGACGGCTATGGCTACACCTTC,CASSMDGYGYTF
NA,TRBD2,TRBJ2-7,TRBV6-4,TGTGCCAGCAGTGGGGGGACTAGCGGGAGACTAAACTACGAGCAGTACTTC,CASSGGTSGRLNYEQYF
NA,TRBD2,TRBJ2-3,TRBV29-1,TGCAGCGTTGATCCGTTTTCTTCCGGGACTAGCGGGAGAGGAGGCACAGATACGCAGTATTTT,CSVDPFSSGTSGRGGTDTQYF
NA,TRBD2,TRBJ2-3,TRBV30,TGTGCCTGGAGTGTCCCGTGGACTAGCGGGAGGGCCAGGTGGGCAGATACGCAGTATTTT,CAWSVPWTSGRARWADTQYF
few,NA,TRBJ1-5,TRBV19,TGTGCCAGCACTTTAGAGCTTTATAGCAATCAGCCCCAGCATTTT,CASTLELYSNQPQHF
NA,TRBD2,TRBJ2-2,TRBV6-5,TGTGCCAGCAGTTACTCACTAGCGCCGAAGGGGGAGCTGTTTTTT,CASSYSLAPKGELFF
NA,TRBD2,TRBJ2-2,TRBV7-8,TGTGCCAGCAGCCCCAACGGGGGGACCGGGGAGCTGTTTTTT,CASSPNGGTGELFF
NA,NA,TRBJ1-6,TRBV14,TGTGCCAGCAGCCAAGCGGGGAGTGGGGATTCACCCCTCCACTTT,CASSQAGSGDSPLHF
NA,TRBD1,TRBJ1-2,TRBV6-5,TGTGCCAGCAGTTACGACAGGGCCTATGGCTACACCTTC,CASSYDRAYGYTF
NA,TRBD1,TRBJ2-2,TRBV5-1,TGCGCCAGCAGCTTGGGACAGGGTACCGGGGAGCTGTTTTTT,CASSLGQGTGELFF
NA,TRBD1,TRBJ2-7,TRBV7-9,TGTGCCAGCAGCCTTGAAGGGACAGGGGGCTTCGAGCAGTACTTC,CASSLEGTGGFEQYF
NA,NA,TRBJ1-3,TRBV30,TGTGCCTGGAGTACGGACACTTGGGGAAACACCATATATTTT,CAWSTDTWGNTIYF
NA,TRBD2,TRBJ2-7,TRBV5-4,TGTGCCAGCAGCCTAGGTCGACTAGCGGGAGGGCGGTACGAGCAGTACTTC,CASSLGRLAGGRYEQYF
NA,NA,TRBJ1-3,TRBV6-5,TGTGCCAGCATTTCCAGGGTGACCGGAAACACCATATATTTT,CASISRVTGNTIYF
NA,NA,TRBJ1-1,TRBV5-1,TGCGCCAGCAGCTTGGGGCAGGGGAGGACTGAAGCTTTCTTT,CASSLGQGRTEAFF
once,TRBD1,TRBJ2-2,TRBV19,TGTGCCAGTAACAGGGGGCGGATAGGCACCGGGGAGCTGTTTTTT,CASNRGRIGTGELFF
NA,NA,TRBJ1-1,TRBV6-5,TGTGCCAGCTCAAGGGAGGCCATCACGCTCAGGGAAGCTTTCTTT,CASSREAITLREAFF
NA,TRBD2,TRBJ2-1,TRBV20-1,TGCAGTGCTAGTATCCTAGCGGGAGTGAATGAGCAGTTCTTC,CSASILAGVNEQFF